This is a list of T cell receptor beta chains from one sample in a study of T cell responses to AZD1222 COVID-19 vaccine. Libraries were prepared by immunoSEQ multiplex PCR; TCRdb keeps only in-frame clonotypes and omits some of them. The sample contains some 170,000 clones, 90% to 95% of which appear only once. Sample: peripheral blood, taken 28 days after the second AZD1222 dose. These receptors came from an adult who received the AZD1222 COVID-19 vaccine. Each CDR3 is given with its conserved first and last residue. A D gene is named only where the DNA matches it firmly. Size values are once, few and many counts, or a class for expanded clones, and some rows have none.

>TRBV18|-|TRBJ1-1|-
TGTGCCAGCTCACCAGGGTGGGGGTTGGGCACTGAAGCTTTCTTT
CASSPGWGLGTEAFF
>TRBV30|once|TRBJ1-4|TRBD1
TGTGCCTGGACTCATGAGACAGGGGGCATCGGTGAAAAACTGTTTTTT
CAWTHETGGIGEKLFF
>TRBV6-1|few|TRBJ2-2|TRBD1
TGTGCCAGCAGTGAAGCCATTGGGACAGGGGCCGGGGAGCTGTTTTTT
CASSEAIGTGAGELFF
>TRBV19|-|TRBJ1-1|-
TGTGCCAGTGGGCGGGGGCTACTGAACACTGAAGCTTTCTTT
CASGRGLLNTEAFF
>TRBV7-9|once|TRBJ2-7|-
TGTGCCAGCAGCCCCGGTAGGGGGGGACTCTACGAGCAGTACTTC
CASSPGRGGLYEQYF
>TRBV24-1|-|TRBJ1-4|TRBD1
TGTGCCACCAGTGACCCTACAGGGGTCCACGAAAAACTGTTTTTT
CATSDPTGVHEKLFF
>TRBV6-1|-|TRBJ1-1|-
TGTGCCAGCAGTGAACCGGGCCTTACTGAAGCTTTCTTT
CASSEPGLTEAFF
>TRBV5-6|-|TRBJ1-5|-
TGTGCCAGCAGCTTGAACGGGGTCCATCAGCCCCAGCATTTT
CASSLNGVHQPQHF
>TRBV5-1|-|TRBJ2-7|TRBD2
TGCGCCAGCAGCAGGACTAGCGGGGACTACGAGCAGTACTTC
CASSRTSGDYEQYF
>TRBV2|-|TRBJ2-5|-
TGTGCCAGCAGTCACCAAGAGACCCAGTACTTC
CASSHQETQYF
>TRBV5-4|-|TRBJ2-5|TRBD2
TGTGCCAGCAGCCCTTGGACTAGCGGTAAAGAGACCCAGTACTTC
CASSPWTSGKETQYF
>TRBV7-9|few|TRBJ2-1|TRBD2
TGTGCCAGCAGCCCCCGTGAGGGGACTAGCGGGTACAATGAGCAGTTCTTC
CASSPREGTSGYNEQFF
>TRBV5-1|-|TRBJ2-4|-
TGCGCCAGCAGCCCAGGGCTCCTAGTGACCAAAAACATTCAGTACTTC
CASSPGLLVTKNIQYF
>TRBV24-1|-|TRBJ2-3|-
TGTGCCACCAGTGACCCCAGGCAACGCACAGATACGCAGTATTTT
CATSDPRQRTDTQYF
>TRBV19|-|TRBJ2-6|-
TGTGCCAGTAGTATTGGGGTTCAGGCTGGGGCCAACGTCCTGACTTTC
CASSIGVQAGANVLTF
>TRBV5-5|-|TRBJ2-1|-
TGTGCCAGCAGCCCCTCCAGGACTAACTACAATGAGCAGTTCTTC
CASSPSRTNYNEQFF
>TRBV15|-|TRBJ2-7|TRBD2
TGTGCCACCAGCAGAGATCCTAGCGGCTACGAGCAGTACTTC
CATSRDPSGYEQYF
>TRBV9|-|TRBJ1-1|TRBD1
TGTGCCAGCAGCACCTCCGGGACAGGGGTATCCGAAGCTTTCTTT
CASSTSGTGVSEAFF
>TRBV9|-|TRBJ2-7|-
TGTGCCAGCAGCGTAGAGGGGACCTCCTACGAGCAGTACTTC
CASSVEGTSYEQYF
>TRBV18|-|TRBJ1-1|TRBD1
TGTGCCAGCTCACCCCAGACAGGGGACCCCGATGGAAGACCTTTCTTT
CASSPQTGDPDGRPFF
>TRBV5-6|-|TRBJ1-3|-
TGTGCCAGCAGCTTGTCAGGGGATCAAAGGCGAAACACCATATATTTT
CASSLSGDQRRNTIYF